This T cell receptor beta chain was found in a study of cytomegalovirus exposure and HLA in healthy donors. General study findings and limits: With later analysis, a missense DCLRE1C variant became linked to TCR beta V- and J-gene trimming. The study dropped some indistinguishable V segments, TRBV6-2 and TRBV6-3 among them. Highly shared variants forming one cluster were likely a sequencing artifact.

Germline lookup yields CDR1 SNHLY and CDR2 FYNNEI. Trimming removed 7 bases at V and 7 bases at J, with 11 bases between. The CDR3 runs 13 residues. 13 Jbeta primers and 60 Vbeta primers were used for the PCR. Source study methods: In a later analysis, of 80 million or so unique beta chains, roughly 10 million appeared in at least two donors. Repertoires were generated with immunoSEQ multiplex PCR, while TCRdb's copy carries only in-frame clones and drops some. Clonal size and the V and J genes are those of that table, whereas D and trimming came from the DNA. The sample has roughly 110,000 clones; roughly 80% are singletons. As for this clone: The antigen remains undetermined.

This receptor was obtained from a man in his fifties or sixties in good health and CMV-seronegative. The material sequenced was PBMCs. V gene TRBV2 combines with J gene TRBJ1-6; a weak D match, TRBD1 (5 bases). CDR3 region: CASKPGSNSPLHF. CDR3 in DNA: TGTGCCAGCAAGCCAGGGTCGAATTCACCCCTCCACTTT.